The present entry profiles one TCR beta chain with its context. It lacks a known antigen. One base away there is no much larger clone; base qualities are not given. Samples from volunteer blood donors who had recovered from COVID-19 were contributed by a second Seattle source. Each collaborating institution followed its own protocols to collect whole blood in K2EDTA tubes. For TCRbeta analysis, collaborators shipped samples as frozen whole blood, isolated PBMCs, or DNA extracted from either of those sample types. This record belongs to a study of blood T cell repertoires in COVID-19 (dated by TCRdb to the early 2020s). Regarding the study in general: Collaborator samples came from the United States, Italy and Spain and covered acute and convalescent phases of COVID-19. The material from the prospective study consisted of cDNA or gDNA derived from T cells, B-cell-depleted T cells, or PBMCs. Deeply sampled blood TCRbeta repertoires from subjects exposed to, actively infected with, or recovered from COVID-19 were included in the dataset. The repertoires were released in a freely available public database intended as a resource for research on the immune response to SARS-CoV-2. The samples were drawn from two sources: the first 160 participants of the ongoing ImmuneRACE study, and 1,000 to 1,500 subjects contributed by 6 global collaborators. Sample metadata almost always included a de-identified subject ID, COVID-19 status, age in years and sex. HLA class I and class II types, where available, came from metadata supplied by the sample provider rather than from assay-based typing.

TCRbeta CDR3 regions were amplified from genomic DNA by means of the immunoSEQ Assay, a bias-controlled multiplex PCR. The original methods were these. The number of nucleated cells in each sample was estimated by amplification of reference gene primers within the assay. To quantify the absolute abundance of each unique TCRbeta CDR3 rearrangement, sequence reads were collapsed and filtered. For each sample, productive Simpson clonality was calculated by taking the square root of Simpson's diversity index across productive rearrangements. This immuneACCESS table, as held by TCRdb, lists in-frame sequences with V and J called but not all clones. Of the missing ones, under half trace to an unresolved V gene in checked studies; the others have no known cause. From that table come the V and J calls and clone size; the DNA was used to work out D and trimming. Within this sample are about 230,000 clones, with 70% to 90% of them counted one time only. The top ten hold roughly 12% of the sample.

The germline V gene yields ENHRY for CDR1 and SYGVKD for CDR2. Trimming accounts for 11 bases at V and 6 bases at J, while the number of junction bases matched to no gene is 16. The CDR3 covers 14 residues, taking in both the cysteine and the phenylalanine. The read is trimmed to its CDR3 DNA, 42 bases read in frame from base 1. Study-wide conclusions, independent of this receptor: Clinical and demographic metadata were provided uncurated, with the amount varying by source and participant.

The sequenced material came from peripheral blood. This TCR derives from a young woman who had recovered from COVID-19. Recombination connected TRBV10-3 to TRBJ2-7; the central 7 bases match TRBD2. The DNA sequence is as follows: TGTGCCTCTAGGGAGGGCGGGACGAAATCCGAGCAGTACTTC. It translates as CASREGGTKSEQYF.